This TCR beta chain derives from a study of T cells in Graves' hyperthyroidism and ophthalmopathy. Reasons for excluding patients were uncontrolled infection, other autoimmune disease, pregnancy or lactation. Germline V gene lookup returns CDR1 SGHRS and CDR2 YFSETQ. V dropped 4 bases and J dropped 5; count of bases not matched to a gene: 6. The CDR3 spans 14 residues. RNA transcripts gave rise to amplified TCR beta CDR3 regions. HTBI primers drove first-round RT-PCR of the TCR CDR3. TCRdb analysed the multiplex PCR reads with MiXCR anew, one entry per CDR3 protein. The sample includes around 370,000 distinct CDR3 sequences, roughly 20% seen only once; the top ten take around 40%. This clonotype came up many times.

Sequences were obtained from blood. The chain couples TRBV5-1 to TRBJ1-2; 9 bases are a match to TRBD1. This TCR came from a young man with Graves' ophthalmopathy. CDR3 sequence reads: CASSTGQGSYGYTF. CDR3 sequence (DNA): TGCGCCAGCAGCACAGGACAGGGGTCTTATGGCTACACCTTC.